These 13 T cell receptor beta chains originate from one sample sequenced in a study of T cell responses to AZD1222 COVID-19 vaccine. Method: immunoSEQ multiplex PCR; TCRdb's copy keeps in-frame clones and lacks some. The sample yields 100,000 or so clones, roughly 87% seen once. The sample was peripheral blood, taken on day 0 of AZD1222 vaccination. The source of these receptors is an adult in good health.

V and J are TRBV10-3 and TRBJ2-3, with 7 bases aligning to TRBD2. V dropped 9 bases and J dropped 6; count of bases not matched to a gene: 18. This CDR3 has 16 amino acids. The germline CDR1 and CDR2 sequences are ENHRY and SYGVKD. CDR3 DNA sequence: TGTGCCATTGAACAAGGGACTACTAGTACTGGTGATACGCAGTATTTT. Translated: CAIEQGTTSTGDTQYF.

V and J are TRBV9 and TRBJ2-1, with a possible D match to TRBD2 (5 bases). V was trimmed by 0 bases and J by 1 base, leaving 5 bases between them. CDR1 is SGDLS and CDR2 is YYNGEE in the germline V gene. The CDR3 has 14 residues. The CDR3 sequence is CASSVAGSYNEQFF. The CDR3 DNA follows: TGTGCCAGCAGCGTAGCGGGATCCTACAATGAGCAGTTCTTC.

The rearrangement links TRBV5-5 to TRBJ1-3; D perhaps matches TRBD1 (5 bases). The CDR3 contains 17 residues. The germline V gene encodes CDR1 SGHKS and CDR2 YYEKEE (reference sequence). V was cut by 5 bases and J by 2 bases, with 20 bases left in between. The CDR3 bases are TGTGCCAGCAGATTGTATGGGGCAGGGACTGCTGGAAACACCATATATTTT. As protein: CASRLYGAGTAGNTIYF. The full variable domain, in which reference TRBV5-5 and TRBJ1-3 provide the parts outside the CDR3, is DAGVTQSPTHLIKTRGQQVTLRCSPISGHKSVSWYQQVLGQGPQFIFQYYEKEERGRGNFPDRFSARQFPNYSSELNVNALLLGDSALYLCASRLYGAGTAGNTIYFGEGSWLTVV.

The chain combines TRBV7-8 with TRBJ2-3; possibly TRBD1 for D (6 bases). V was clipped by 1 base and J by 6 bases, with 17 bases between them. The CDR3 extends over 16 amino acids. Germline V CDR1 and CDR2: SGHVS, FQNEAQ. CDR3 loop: CASSLGGTLLRDTQYF. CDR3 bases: TGTGCCAGCAGCTTAGGAGGGACACTCCTCAGGGATACGCAGTATTTT.

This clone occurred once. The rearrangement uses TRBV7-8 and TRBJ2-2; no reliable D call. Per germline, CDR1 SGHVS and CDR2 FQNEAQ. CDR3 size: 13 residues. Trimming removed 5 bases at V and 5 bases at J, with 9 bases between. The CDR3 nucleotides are TGTGCCAGCAGCCGAGACCCTACCGGGGAGCTGTTTTTT. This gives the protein CASSRDPTGELFF.

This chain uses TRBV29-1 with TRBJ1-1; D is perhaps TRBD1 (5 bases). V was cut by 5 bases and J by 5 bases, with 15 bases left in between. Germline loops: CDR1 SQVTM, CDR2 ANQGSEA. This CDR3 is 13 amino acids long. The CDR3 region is CSVRGSHRTEAFF. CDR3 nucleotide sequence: TGCAGCGTTAGGGGCAGCCATCGGACTGAAGCTTTCTTT.

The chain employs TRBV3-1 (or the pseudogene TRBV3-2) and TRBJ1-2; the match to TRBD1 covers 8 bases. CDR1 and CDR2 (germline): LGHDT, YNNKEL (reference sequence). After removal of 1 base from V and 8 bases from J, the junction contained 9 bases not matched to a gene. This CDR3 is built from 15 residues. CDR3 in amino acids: CASSQGTGQGRGYTF. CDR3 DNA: TGTGCCAGCAGCCAAGGGACAGGGCAAGGACGAGGCTACACCTTC.

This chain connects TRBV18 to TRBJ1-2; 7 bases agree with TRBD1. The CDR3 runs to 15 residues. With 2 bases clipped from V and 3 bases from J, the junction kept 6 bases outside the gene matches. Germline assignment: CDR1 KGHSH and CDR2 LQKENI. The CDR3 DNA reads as TGTGCCAGCTCACCAAGTCCCGGGACAGACTATGGCTACACCTTC. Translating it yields CASSPSPGTDYGYTF.

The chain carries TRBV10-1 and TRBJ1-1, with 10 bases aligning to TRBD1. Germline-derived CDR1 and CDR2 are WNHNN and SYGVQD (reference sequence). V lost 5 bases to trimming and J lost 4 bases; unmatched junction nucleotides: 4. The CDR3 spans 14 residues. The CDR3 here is CASSSGQGGTEAFF. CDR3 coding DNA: TGCGCCAGCAGTTCCGGACAGGGGGGCACTGAAGCTTTCTTT.

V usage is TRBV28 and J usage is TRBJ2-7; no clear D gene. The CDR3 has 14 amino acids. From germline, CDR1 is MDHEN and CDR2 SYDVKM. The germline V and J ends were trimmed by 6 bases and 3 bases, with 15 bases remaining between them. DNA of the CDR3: TGTGCCAGCAGCCCGGTCAAGGTTCTCTACGAGCAGTACTTC. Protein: CASSPVKVLYEQYF.

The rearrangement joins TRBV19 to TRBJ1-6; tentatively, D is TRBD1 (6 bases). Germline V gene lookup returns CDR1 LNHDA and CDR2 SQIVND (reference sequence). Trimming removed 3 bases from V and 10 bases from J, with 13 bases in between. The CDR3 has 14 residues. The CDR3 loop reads CASSMAQGRSPLHF. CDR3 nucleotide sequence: TGTGCCAGTAGTATGGCCCAGGGGAGGTCACCCCTCCACTTT.

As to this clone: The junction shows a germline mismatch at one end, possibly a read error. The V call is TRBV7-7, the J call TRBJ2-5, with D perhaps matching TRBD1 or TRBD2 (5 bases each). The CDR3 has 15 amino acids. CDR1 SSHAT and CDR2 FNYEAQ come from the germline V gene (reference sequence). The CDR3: CASSPGAVSQETQYF. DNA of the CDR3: TGTGCTAGCAGTCCCGGGGCCGTCTCCCAAGAGACCCAGTACTTC.

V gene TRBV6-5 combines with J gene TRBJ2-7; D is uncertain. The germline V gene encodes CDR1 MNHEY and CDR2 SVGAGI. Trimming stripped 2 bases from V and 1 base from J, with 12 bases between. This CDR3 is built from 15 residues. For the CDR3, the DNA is TGTGCCAGCAGTTACGACGAAGTAGGGTCCTACGAGCAGTACTTC. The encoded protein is CASSYDEVGSYEQYF.